Below are 16 T cell receptor beta chains sequenced from a single sample in a study of long-term antiretroviral therapy in people with HIV (dated by TCRdb to between 2020 and 2023). The immunoSEQ hsTCRB v3.0 assay was used at survey level resolution to sequence the TRB variable region. Imported from immuneACCESS, the table was reduced by TCRdb to in-frame sequences with V and J called. These copies leave out some clones; in studies compared against another copy, an unresolved V gene accounts for under half, and the cause of the remainder is not known. Counted in this sample were roughly 28,000 clones; nearly 97% of them appeared once. The ten largest account for 8% to 10% of the sample. The material was unsorted PBMCs, obtained 5.3 years after starting antiretroviral therapy. All receptors derive from a man aged 25 to 40 with HIV.

The V and J genes are TRBV7-9 and TRBJ1-2; the D gene is possibly TRBD1 (5 bases). This CDR3 comprises 15 residues. Germline V gene lookup returns CDR1 SEHNR and CDR2 FQNEAQ (reference sequence). Trimming pared 3 bases from V and 5 bases from J, leaving 16 bases between. The CDR3 DNA is TGTGCCAGCAGCTTGTCCCGGGACGGTGGTTATGGCTACACCTTC. Translating gives CASSLSRDGGYGYTF.

The CDR3: CSVADRRPTEQYF. In nucleotides, the CDR3 is TGCAGCGTCGCAGACAGGAGACCTACCGAGCAGTACTTC. The chain couples TRBV29-1 to TRBJ2-7, with D tentatively TRBD1 (6 bases). Trimming took off 6 bases at V and 6 bases at J, with 18 bases between the two ends. The CDR3 consists of 13 residues. The germline CDR1 and CDR2 sequences are SQVTM and ANQGSEA.

For the CDR3, the DNA is TGTGCCTGGACCTGGGGTCCCTCTGGAAACACCATATATTTT. Translating gives CAWTWGPSGNTIYF. The chain employs TRBV30 and TRBJ1-3; D unresolved. There are 14 residues in the CDR3. Germline V lookup: CDR1 GTSNPN, CDR2 SVGIG (reference sequence). V was clipped by 4 bases and J by 0 bases, with 10 bases between them.

The chain is built from TRBV5-1 and TRBJ2-3, with 11 bases lining up with TRBD2. The CDR3 has 18 residues. Germline CDR1 reads SGHRS; CDR2 reads YFSETQ. V shed 0 bases and J 0 bases; nucleotides not matched to a gene: 6. The CDR3 spells CASSLVPSGGTSTDTQYF. DNA for the CDR3: TGCGCCAGCAGCTTGGTACCTAGCGGGGGGACGAGCACAGATACGCAGTATTTT.

A single count supports this clone. The rearrangement links TRBV5-6 to TRBJ1-2, with D possibly matching TRBD1 (5 bases). In germline, CDR1 is SGHDT, CDR2 YYEEEE. The CDR3 spans 13 residues. V was shortened by 0 bases and J by 6 bases, with 9 bases between the two germline ends. CDR3 DNA sequence: TGTGCCAGCAGCTTGGAGCAGGGCGATGGCTACACCTTC. This encodes CASSLEQGDGYTF.

The table lists this clone with a few counts. The genes are TRBV29-1 and TRBJ2-2, with 9 nucleotides matching TRBD2. V dropped 6 bases and J dropped 3; count of bases not matched to a gene: 11. Germline assignment: CDR1 SQVTM and CDR2 ANQGSEA. CDR3 length equals 16 residues. This chain's CDR3 is CSVREGGREDTGELFF. CDR3 coding DNA: TGCAGCGTAAGGGAGGGCGGGAGGGAAGACACCGGGGAGCTGTTTTTT.

This sequence joins TRBV7-3 and TRBJ2-1; a weak D match, TRBD2 (5 bases). The CDR3 loop spans 15 amino acids. Trimming stripped 0 bases from V and 0 bases from J, with 6 bases between. Germline values: CDR1 SGHTA, CDR2 FQGTGA. CDR3 region: CASSLTGGSYNEQFF. CDR3 in DNA: TGTGCCAGCAGCTTAACCGGAGGCTCCTACAATGAGCAGTTCTTC.

V gene TRBV19 combines with J gene TRBJ1-6; D uncertain. V was cut by 5 bases and J by 6 bases, with 14 bases left in between. This CDR3 has 15 amino acids. Germline-derived CDR1 and CDR2 are LNHDA and SQIVND (reference sequence). CDR3 nucleotide sequence: TGTGCCAGTAGTTCCCTGGATGATCCTAATTCACCCCTCCACTTT. As protein: CASSSLDDPNSPLHF.

This clone has a single count. This chain links TRBV11-2 with TRBJ2-2; D remains ambiguous. The CDR3 contains 15 residues. The germline V and J ends were trimmed by 3 bases and 3 bases, with 11 bases remaining between them. CDR1 SGHAT and CDR2 FQNNGV come from the germline V gene. The CDR3 sequence is CASSFVWRDTGELFF. The CDR3 DNA is TGTGCCAGCAGCTTTGTCTGGCGCGACACCGGGGAGCTGTTTTTT.

The chain carries TRBV7-9 and TRBJ2-3, with D possibly TRBD2 on 6 matching bases. CDR3 size: 17 residues. V was trimmed by 8 bases and J by 0 bases, leaving 21 bases between them. In germline, CDR1 is SEHNR, CDR2 FQNEAQ (reference sequence). This CDR3 is CASVPPLAELSTDTQYF. As DNA, the CDR3 is TGTGCCAGCGTGCCCCCCTTAGCGGAGCTAAGCACAGATACGCAGTATTTT.

The V gene is TRBV19, the J gene TRBJ2-3; 7 bases are shared with TRBD1. CDR3 length: 16 amino acids. CDR1 is LNHDA and CDR2 is SQIVND in the germline V gene (reference sequence). The V gene end was trimmed by 2 bases and the J gene end by 2 bases; junction bases not matched to a gene: 7. The DNA of the CDR3 is TGTGCCAGTAGTATAATAGGGACAGACCTCACAGATACGCAGTATTTT. It translates to CASSIIGTDLTDTQYF.

The chain is built from TRBV7-2 and TRBJ1-1; D is unclear. The germline gives CDR1 SGHTA, CDR2 FQGNSA. The CDR3 is 12 amino acids. The V end lost 3 bases, the J end lost 3 bases, and 5 bases lay between the germline ends. CDR3 protein: CASSFGYTEAFF. Written as DNA, the CDR3 is TGTGCCAGCAGCTTTGGTTACACTGAAGCTTTCTTT.

The J gene is TRBJ2-5, the V gene TRBV30, with D maybe TRBD2 (7 bases). CDR3 length: 15 residues. The germline V gene has CDR1 GTSNPN and CDR2 SVGIG (reference sequence). Trimming removed 3 bases from V and 7 bases from J, with 21 bases in between. The CDR3 DNA is TGTGCCTGGAGCCCTCGGGGGGCCCCCTGGGGGACCCAGTACTTC. Its translation: CAWSPRGAPWGTQYF.

V and J are TRBV9 and TRBJ2-7, with D tentatively TRBD1 (6 bases). This CDR3 has 13 amino acids. Germline V lookup: CDR1 SGDLS, CDR2 YYNGEE. The ends were cut back, 7 bases at V and 3 bases at J, with 14 bases in the middle. CDR3 residues: CASGSGVGYEQYF. The CDR3 DNA reads as TGTGCCAGCGGGTCAGGGGTCGGCTACGAGCAGTACTTC.

The chain links TRBV10-3 to TRBJ1-1; D gene unclear. Germline loops: CDR1 ENHRY, CDR2 SYGVKD. The CDR3 totals 17 residues. The V end was cut by 3 bases, the J end by 0 bases, with 17 bases between. The CDR3 DNA reads as TGTGCCATCAGTGACCGAAATTTCCGGGAGATGAACACTGAAGCTTTCTTT. It codes for CAISDRNFREMNTEAFF.

The chain carries TRBV15 and TRBJ2-1, with 7 bases fitting TRBD2. The CDR3 is 16 residues long. V lost 5 bases to trimming and J lost 0 bases; unmatched junction nucleotides: 7. Germline loops: CDR1 LNHNV, CDR2 YYDKDF (reference sequence). CDR3: CATSVSGGSSYNEQFF. CDR3 DNA sequence: TGTGCCACCAGCGTAAGTGGCGGGAGCTCCTACAATGAGCAGTTCTTC.